This T cell receptor (beta chain) was recorded in a study of OX40 agonist ivuxolimab in advanced cancers. Study summary: Hepatocellular carcinoma, melanoma, renal cell or head and neck cancer was diagnosed in the dose-escalation patients. About 42% of patients had received prior checkpoint inhibitor therapy. Whole-study findings and limits: The antigen specificity of the peripheral T cells (those that were expanded) was not determined. Near-lowest levels of clonal expansion characterized partial responders at 0.1-3.0 mg/kg.

Points on this clone: Its antigen is not identified.

Repertoires were generated with immunoSEQ multiplex PCR, while TCRdb's copy carries only in-frame clones and drops some. Of over 45,000 clones listed, approximately 84% are singletons. The TCR was taken from an adult with an advanced solid tumor such as melanoma, head and neck, liver or kidney cancer. Sequencing was performed on CD4+ or CD8+ T cells sorted from blood, taken in a trial of the OX40 agonist ivuxolimab.

The CDR3, as DNA: TGTGCCAGTAGTTCTAACTGGGGGGAGAGCAATCAGCCCCAGCATTTT. Amino acids: CASSSNWGESNQPQHF. The J gene is TRBJ1-5, the V gene TRBV19, with a weak D call TRBD1 (5 bases). The CDR3 length is 16 residues. Trimming took off 5 bases at V and 1 base at J, with 15 bases between the two ends. Germline values: CDR1 LNHDA, CDR2 SQIVND (reference sequence).